The source of this T cell receptor beta chain is a study of blood T cell repertoires in COVID-19. Across the whole study: Acute and convalescent COVID-19 specimens originated in the United States, Italy and Spain. T cells, B-cell-depleted T cells, or PBMCs provided the cDNA or gDNA that served as material.

Seattle researchers signed up patients amid active infection and tracked them longitudinally. The V and J ends lost 4 bases and 0 bases respectively, with 13 bases between them. The CDR3 runs to 15 residues. In germline, CDR1 is SGHDN, CDR2 FVKESK. In the authors' methods: Estimates of nucleated cell counts were drawn from the amplification of reference gene primers. Libraries were prepared by immunoSEQ multiplex PCR; TCRdb keeps only in-frame clonotypes and omits some of them. For V, J and clone size, that table is used; D and trimming come from the DNA. The sample holds 90,000 or so clones; around nine tenths are singletons and the top ten take more than 5%.

The source is a man aged 55 to 69 with COVID-19, enrolled during active disease. The rearrangement joins TRBV14 to TRBJ2-7, with a tentative D call TRBD1 (5 bases). The sequenced sample consisted of peripheral blood. CDR3 protein: CASSPPGFRSYEQYF. CDR3 DNA sequence: TGTGCCAGCAGCCCCCCAGGGTTTCGCTCCTACGAGCAGTACTTC. The full variable domain, in which reference TRBV14 and TRBJ2-7 provide the parts outside the CDR3, is EAGVTQFPSHSVIEKGQTVTLRCDPISGHDNLYWYRRVMGKEIKFLLHFVKESKQDESGMPNNRFLAERTGGTYSTLKVQPAELEDSGVYFCASSPPGFRSYEQYFGPGTRLTVT.